Listed here are 9 T cell receptor beta chains from one sample, sequenced in a study of blood T cell repertoires in COVID-19 (dated by TCRdb to the early 2020s). Library method: the immunoSEQ multiplex PCR assay. In TCRdb, the immuneACCESS table is reduced to in-frame sequences with V and J assigned. These tables do not hold every clone; where another copy was compared, an unresolved V gene accounts for under half, and the others remain unexplained. This sample gives roughly 200,000 clones in total; 85% of them show up just once. In total, the top ten clones hold around a sixth of the sample. The source material was PBMCs or T cells enriched from blood (not recorded which). The receptor set was obtained from a man in his forties who had recovered from COVID-19.

The chain combines TRBV5-3 with TRBJ1-5; 7 bases are shared with TRBD1. TRBV5-3 is reported as an ORF; its role is uncertain. The junction had 7 bases not matched to a gene; V was cut back by 1 base and J by 6 bases. This CDR3 spans 15 amino acids. The chain's CDR3 is CARSLLGQRGQPQHF. The CDR3 nucleotides are TGTGCCAGAAGCTTGTTGGGACAGAGGGGTCAGCCCCAGCATTTT.

V usage is TRBV6-5 and J usage is TRBJ1-4, with D unclear. The V end lost 2 bases, the J end lost 4 bases, and 5 bases lay between the germline ends. The CDR3 is 13 residues long. Germline CDR1 reads MNHEY; CDR2 reads SVGAGI. The CDR3 spells CASSYVLNEKLFF. The DNA for the CDR3 is TGTGCCAGCAGTTACGTCCTTAATGAAAAACTGTTTTTT.

The chain links TRBV9 to TRBJ1-5, with no clear D. Trimming shortened V by 0 bases and J by 5 bases, and 6 bases separated the two germline ends. This CDR3 contains 13 residues. Germline V gene sequence: CDR1 SGDLS, CDR2 YYNGEE. The CDR3 is CASSVGIDQPQHF. The CDR3 DNA reads TGTGCCAGCAGCGTAGGCATAGATCAGCCCCAGCATTTT.

V and J are TRBV5-6 and TRBJ2-7, with 7 bases matching TRBD1. Germline lookup yields CDR1 SGHDT and CDR2 YYEEEE. The CDR3 totals 15 residues. The V segment lost 3 bases and the J segment 4 bases; nucleotides outside the gene matches: 10. CDR3 protein: CASSSSARDRYEQYF. The CDR3, as DNA: TGTGCCAGCAGCTCCTCCGCCCGGGACAGATACGAGCAGTACTTC.

The table lists this clone with a few counts. This sequence joins TRBV7-9 and TRBJ1-1; 11 bases match TRBD1. This CDR3 contains 15 residues. V shed 4 bases, J shed 5 bases, and the junction held 6 bases outside the gene matches. Germline V CDR1 and CDR2: SEHNR, FQNEAQ (reference sequence). Here the CDR3 reads CASSSMDRGHTEAFF. The CDR3, as DNA: TGTGCCAGCAGCTCTATGGACAGGGGGCATACTGAAGCTTTCTTT.

This clone was observed once. The chain employs TRBV6-5 and TRBJ2-7; 9 bases are shared with TRBD1. Germline CDR1 is MNHEY and CDR2 is SVGAGI. J gave up 7 bases and V 6 bases, and 13 bases lay outside the gene matches. The CDR3 is made up of 15 amino acids. The CDR3 is CASSQPPGQGGEQYF. The CDR3, as DNA: TGTGCCAGCAGCCAACCGCCGGGACAGGGTGGAGAGCAGTACTTC.

The V call is TRBV28, the J call TRBJ1-5, with 12 positions matching TRBD1. In germline, CDR1 is MDHEN, CDR2 SYDVKM. This CDR3 region has 16 residues. The ends lost 2 bases at V and 7 bases at J; junction bases unmatched: 6. For the CDR3, the DNA is TGTGCCAGCAGTTTAGGTGGGACAGGGGGCGGGCAGCCCCAGCATTTT. It translates to CASSLGGTGGGQPQHF.

Here the CDR3 reads CASSLNSGVSYNEQFF. CDR3 DNA sequence: TGTGCCAGCAGCTTAAATAGCGGGGTATCCTACAATGAGCAGTTCTTC. The V gene is TRBV7-3, the J gene TRBJ2-1; TRBD2 matches 8 bases. J was trimmed by 1 base and V by 1 base; bases with no gene match: 3. Germline CDR1 is SGHTA and CDR2 is FQGTGA. The CDR3 length is 16 residues.

This clone came up a few times. The chain uses TRBV2 and TRBJ1-1; D perhaps matches TRBD1 (6 bases). Germline loops: CDR1 SNHLY, CDR2 FYNNEI. This CDR3 is 14 amino acids long. V was shortened by 7 bases and J by 4 bases, with 16 bases between the two germline ends. The chain's CDR3 is CASKGHPRPTEAFF. CDR3 coding DNA: TGTGCCAGCAAGGGACACCCGAGGCCCACTGAAGCTTTCTTT.